The sequence of this T cell receptor (beta chain) was determined in a study of pediatric ulcerative colitis. Assay: immunoSEQ multiplex PCR; the TCRdb copy retains only in-frame clones and omits some. In the table there are 30,000 to 40,000 clones, roughly 81% of which are singletons. A remark on this clone: Its antigen is as yet unknown.

During colonoscopy, one to two rectal pinch biopsies were collected. Points from the study as a whole: Clonal expansions reduced rectal repertoire diversity in acute severe colitis.

With V trimmed by 3 bases and J by 3 bases, 3 bases remained unmatched. The germline CDR1 and CDR2 sequences are KGHSH and LQKENI. The CDR3 runs 16 residues. The chain links TRBV18 to TRBJ2-1; 12 positions match TRBD1. The specimen sequenced was gut tissue. This clonotype was sampled from a boy aged 10-17 years with mild ulcerative colitis. The CDR3 DNA sequence: TGTGCCAGCTCACCGGGACAGGGGGCAAACTACAATGAGCAGTTCTTC. Amino acid sequence: CASSPGQGANYNEQFF. The full variable domain, rest sourced from reference TRBV18 and TRBJ2-1, is NAGVMQNPRHLVRRRGQEARLRCSPMKGHSHVYWYRQLPEEGLKFMVYLQKENIIDESGMPKERFSAEFPKEGPSILRIQQVVRGDSAAYFCASSPGQGANYNEQFFGPGTRLTVL.